The 8 T cell receptor beta chains listed next were all sequenced from one sample in a study of cytomegalovirus exposure and HLA in healthy donors. In the PCR, 60 Vbeta and 13 Jbeta primers were used. Clones were read by immunoSEQ multiplex PCR, and TCRdb kept only the in-frame ones, dropping some. The data hold more than 85,000 clones, with approximately 72% observed a single time. Specimen: PBMCs. These TCRs come from a man aged 25-45 years in good health and CMV-seronegative.

Only a few counts were recorded for this clone. This chain links TRBV7-9 with TRBJ2-1, with D maybe TRBD1 (6 bases). The CDR3 length is 18 residues. The V and J ends lost 5 bases and 6 bases respectively, with 26 bases between them. In germline, CDR1 is SEHNR, CDR2 FQNEAQ (reference sequence). The CDR3 is CASSPVPGPPRGSNEQFF. The DNA of the CDR3 is TGTGCCAGCAGCCCAGTCCCGGGACCTCCGAGGGGGAGCAATGAGCAGTTCTTC.

This clone has a handful of counts. The V gene is TRBV10-3, the J gene TRBJ1-4, with TRBD1 identical over 11 bases. After removal of 2 bases from V and 8 bases from J, the junction contained 4 bases not matched to a gene. The CDR3 runs 15 residues. CDR1 is ENHRY and CDR2 is SYGVKD in the germline V gene. As DNA, the CDR3 is TGTGCCATCAGTGAGAGGGGACAGGGGGAAGAAAAACTGTTTTTT. Encoded protein: CAISERGQGEEKLFF.

The CDR3 sequence is CASRFQGSGEAFF. CDR3 coding DNA: TGCGCCAGCAGGTTCCAGGGGTCGGGTGAAGCTTTCTTT. The rearrangement uses TRBV5-1 and TRBJ1-1, with D possibly being TRBD1 (6 bases). Germline V lookup: CDR1 SGHRS, CDR2 YFSETQ. Deletions cut 5 bases from V and 7 bases from J, with 15 bases between. This CDR3 is 13 amino acids long.

The chain recombines TRBV6-5 with TRBJ2-5; D unresolved. The DNA end lines up better with TRBJ2-7; the J call may be wrong. This CDR3 is built from 14 residues. Per the germline V gene, CDR1 is MNHEY and CDR2 is SVGAGI. CDR3 amino acids: CASSLQRFSYEQYF. Here the CDR3 DNA reads TGTGCCAGCAGTCTTCAGCGTTTCTCCTACGAGCAGTACTTC.

CDR3 protein: CASSRGETQYF. Here the CDR3 DNA reads TGTGCCAGCTCACGGGGCGAGACCCAGTACTTC. J is TRBJ2-5 and V is TRBV18; a weak D match, TRBD1 (5 bases). This CDR3 has 11 residues. Trimming cost V 4 bases and J 5 bases, with 5 bases left between them. Germline-derived CDR1 and CDR2 are KGHSH and LQKENI.

This chain joins TRBV11-2 and TRBJ2-3; 11 bases line up with TRBD2. The V and J ends lost 1 base and 6 bases, in that order; junction bases with no gene match: 9. Germline loops: CDR1 SGHAT, CDR2 FQNNGV. The CDR3 spans 17 residues. The CDR3 sequence: CASSLALLAGVPDTQYF. The CDR3 DNA is TGTGCCAGCAGCTTAGCCCTACTAGCGGGAGTTCCGGATACGCAGTATTTT.

The chain links TRBV10-3 to TRBJ2-6, with 8 nucleotides matching TRBD1. Germline CDR1 ENHRY, CDR2 SYGVKD. The CDR3 extends over 18 amino acids. The ends lost 7 bases at V and 0 bases at J; junction bases unmatched: 11. CDR3 in DNA: TGTGCCATCATCAGGACAGGGCTCACTTCCTCTGGGGCCAACGTCCTGACTTTC. Amino acid sequence: CAIIRTGLTSSGANVLTF.

V usage is TRBV5-1 and J usage is TRBJ2-3; 10 bases agree with TRBD2. Germline V gene sequence: CDR1 SGHRS, CDR2 YFSETQ. CDR3 length: 18 residues. The junction had 11 bases not matched to a gene; V was cut back by 0 bases and J by 4 bases. The CDR3 is CASSLAPSGSRVADTQYF. The CDR3 DNA reads as TGCGCCAGCAGCTTGGCTCCTAGCGGGAGCAGGGTAGCAGATACGCAGTATTTT. The full variable domain, completed using reference TRBV5-1 and TRBJ2-3, is KAGVTQTPRYLIKTRGQQVTLSCSPISGHRSVSWYQQTPGQGLQFLFEYFSETQRNKGNFPGRFSGRQFSNSRSEMNVSTLELGDSALYLCASSLAPSGSRVADTQYFGPGTRLTVL.